This T cell receptor beta chain derives from a study of blood T cell repertoires in COVID-19. Across the study: COVID-19 samples collected from the United States, Italy and Spain covered acute and convalescent phases.

The CDR3 sequence is 11 residues long. Germline loops: CDR1 LNHDA, CDR2 SQIVND (reference sequence). Trimming shortened V by 5 bases and J by 3 bases, and 4 bases separated the two germline ends. This study enrolled people aged about 18 to 100 from 20 to 25 US geographic areas. Clones were read by immunoSEQ multiplex PCR, and TCRdb kept only the in-frame ones, dropping some. The sample records approximately 300,000 clones, 85% to 90% being singletons. The receptor's source is a woman under 30 who had recovered from COVID-19. Sequenced input: PBMCs or T cells enriched from blood (not recorded which). V and J are TRBV19 and TRBJ1-1; D is unclear. CDR3 sequence (DNA): TGTGCCAGTAGTGAGGACACTGAAGCTTTCTTT. Protein product: CASSEDTEAFF.